Each of the 10 T cell receptor beta chains below was sequenced from the same sample in a study of T-cell reconstitution after alpha-beta-depleted transplantation in children. Unique molecular identifiers were built into the TCRbeta library. TCRdb re-called the PCR reads with MiXCR, one entry per CDR3 protein. The top ten clones hold about 15% of a sample with about 92,000 distinct CDR3 sequences, more than 10% of them seen once. The sample was PBMCs from the stem cell graft donor, taken from the stem cell graft. Receptors originate from a human donor who donated a stem cell graft to a child with inherited bone marrow failure.

This clonotype was detected ten times or more. The rearrangement links TRBV27 to TRBJ1-6; TRBD1 matches at 7 bases. The J segment lost 8 bases and the V segment lost 3 bases, leaving 1 base of the junction unmatched. From germline, CDR1 is MNHEY and CDR2 SMNVEV (reference sequence). The CDR3 is 13 amino acids. CDR3 sequence reads: CASSFTGDSPLHF. The CDR3 DNA is TGTGCCAGCAGTTTTACAGGGGATTCACCCCTCCACTTT.

This clonotype occurred many times. The rearrangement joins TRBV12-5 to TRBJ1-5, with 7 bases identical to TRBD1. V lost 6 bases to trimming and J lost 10 bases; unmatched junction nucleotides: 15. CDR3 length equals 15 residues. Germline-derived CDR1 and CDR2 are LGHNT and FRNRAP. The CDR3 loop is CASGNLLGQVGPQHF. Here the CDR3 DNA reads TGTGCTAGTGGGAATCTACTTGGACAGGTCGGACCCCAGCATTTT.

The chain recombines TRBV2 with TRBJ2-7, with 10 bases fitting TRBD2. V shed 5 bases, J shed 6 bases, and the junction held 16 bases outside the gene matches. Per the germline V gene, CDR1 is SNHLY and CDR2 is FYNNEI. This CDR3 has 17 residues. As DNA, the CDR3 is TGTGCCAGCAGTCGGATTGCATCCCCAGCGGGAGGGCCCGAGCAGTACTTC. Its translation is CASSRIASPAGGPEQYF.

The sample holds many counts of this clonotype. The chain uses TRBV15 and TRBJ1-2; 10 bases fit TRBD1. This CDR3 has 15 residues. Germline V gene sequence: CDR1 LNHNV, CDR2 YYDKDF (reference sequence). J lost 4 bases, V lost 1 base, and 3 bases had no gene match. This CDR3 reads CATSRGGQGSYGYTF. The CDR3 nucleotides are TGTGCCACCAGCAGAGGGGGACAGGGGAGCTATGGCTACACCTTC.

This clonotype was detected ten times or more. V is TRBV6-6 and J is TRBJ2-3, with D perhaps matching TRBD2 (5 bases). This CDR3 is built from 13 residues. Between the trimmed V and J ends, which lost 6 bases and 6 bases, there was a span of 13 bases. Germline CDR1 reads MNHNY; CDR2 reads SVGAGI (reference sequence). CDR3 sequence: CASRPDWADTQYF. The CDR3 bases are TGTGCCAGCAGACCGGACTGGGCGGATACGCAGTATTTT.

This clonotype was seen more than once but under ten times. The rearrangement links TRBV7-2 to TRBJ1-3; the match to TRBD1 covers 7 bases. The CDR3 loop spans 15 amino acids. The trim removed 1 base at V and 3 bases at J, leaving 3 bases unmatched. From germline, CDR1 is SGHTA and CDR2 FQGNSA. Here the CDR3 reads CASSLEGGVGNTIYF. CDR3 in DNA: TGTGCCAGCAGCTTAGAAGGGGGCGTTGGAAACACCATATATTTT. Looking up the rest from reference TRBV7-2 and TRBJ1-3 gives the full variable domain: GAGVSQSPSNKVTEKGKDVELRCDPISGHTALYWYRQSLGQGLEFLIYFQGNSAPDKSGLPSDRFSAERTGGSVSTLTIQRTQQEDSAVYLCASSLEGGVGNTIYFGEGSWLTVV.

This clonotype was recorded many times. The chain recombines TRBV24-1 with TRBJ2-2; no definite D call. V lost 4 bases and J 0 bases, leaving 8 bases between the germline ends. The CDR3 has 15 amino acids. From germline, CDR1 is KGHDR and CDR2 SFDVKD. CDR3 loop: CATSDPGSNTGELFF. The DNA of the CDR3 is TGTGCCACCAGTGACCCAGGTTCGAACACCGGGGAGCTGTTTTTT.

This clonotype was detected only a few times. A much larger clonotype is one base distant, so this may be a read error. The rearrangement uses TRBV3-1 and TRBJ2-5; D is perhaps TRBD1 (5 bases). The CDR3 is 15 residues long. From germline, CDR1 is LGHDT and CDR2 YNNKEL (reference sequence). The CDR3 spells CASTQALTVQETQYF. In nucleotides, the CDR3 is TGTGCCAGCACCCAAGCGTTGACAGTCCAAGAGACCCAGTACTTC.

This clonotype was picked up many times. The J gene is TRBJ2-7, the V gene TRBV6-5; 7 bases are a match to TRBD1. The CDR3 covers 14 residues. V lost 5 bases to trimming and J lost 6 bases; unmatched junction nucleotides: 10. Looked up from germline, CDR1 is MNHEY and CDR2 is SVGAGI. The CDR3 is CASSTRTGPIEQYF. Here the CDR3 DNA reads TGTGCCAGCAGTACCAGGACAGGACCCATCGAGCAGTACTTC.

The CDR3 nucleotides are TGTGCCACCAGGGACTTCAATCAGCCCCAGCATTTT. Translated: CATRDFNQPQHF. The chain combines TRBV15 with TRBJ1-5; no clear D gene. V lost 6 bases and J lost 3, with 6 bases in between. Germline CDR1 reads LNHNV; CDR2 reads YYDKDF (reference sequence). There are 12 residues in the CDR3. Full variable domain (remainder filled in from reference TRBV15 and TRBJ1-5): DAMVIQNPRYQVTQFGKPVTLSCSQTLNHNVMYWYQQKSSQAPKLLFHYYDKDFNNEADTPDNFQSRRPNTSFCFLDIRSPGLGDTAMYLCATRDFNQPQHFGDGTRLSIL.